The subject of this entry is one TCR beta chain. These data originate in a study of blood T cell repertoires in COVID-19. The CDR3 contains 14 residues. Trimming cost V 3 bases and J 2 bases; bases outside gene matches: 3. Germline values: CDR1 SGHTA, CDR2 FQGNSA. Participant reports of clinical history set cohort assignment. Sequenced by immunoSEQ multiplex PCR; TCRdb stores in-frame clones only, minus some. The sample yields about 300,000 clones, over 85% seen once. The V and J genes are TRBV7-2 and TRBJ1-2, with 7 bases identical to TRBD1. The TCR comes from a woman aged 50 to 60 who had been exposed to COVID-19. Sequenced: PBMCs or T cells enriched from blood (not recorded which). The CDR3 is CASSFATGNYGYTF. As DNA, the CDR3 is TGTGCCAGCAGCTTCGCGACAGGGAACTATGGCTACACCTTC.